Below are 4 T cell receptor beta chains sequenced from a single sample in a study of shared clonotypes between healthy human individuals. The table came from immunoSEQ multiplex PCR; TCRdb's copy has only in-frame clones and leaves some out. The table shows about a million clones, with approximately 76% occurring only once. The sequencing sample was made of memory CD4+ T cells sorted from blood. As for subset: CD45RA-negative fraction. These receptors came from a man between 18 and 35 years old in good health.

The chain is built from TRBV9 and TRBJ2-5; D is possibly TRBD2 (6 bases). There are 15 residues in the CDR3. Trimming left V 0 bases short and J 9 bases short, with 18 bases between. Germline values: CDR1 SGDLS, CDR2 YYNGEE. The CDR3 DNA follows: TGTGCCAGCAGCGTAGATGGGACCCCCGGAGGGGCCCAGTACTTC. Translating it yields CASSVDGTPGGAQYF.

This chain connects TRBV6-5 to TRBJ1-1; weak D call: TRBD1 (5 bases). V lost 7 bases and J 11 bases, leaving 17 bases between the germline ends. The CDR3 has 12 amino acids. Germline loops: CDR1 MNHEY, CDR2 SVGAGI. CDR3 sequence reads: CASTRPPGLAFF. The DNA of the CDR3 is TGTGCCAGCACCCGACCCCCGGGGCTGGCTTTCTTT.

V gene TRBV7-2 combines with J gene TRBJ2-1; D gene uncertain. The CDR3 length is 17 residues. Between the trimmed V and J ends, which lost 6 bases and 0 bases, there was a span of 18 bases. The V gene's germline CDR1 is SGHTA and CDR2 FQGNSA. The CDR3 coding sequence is TGTGCCAGCAGACCTCCCCGAGCGTGGAGCTCCTACAATGAGCAGTTCTTC. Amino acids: CASRPPRAWSSYNEQFF. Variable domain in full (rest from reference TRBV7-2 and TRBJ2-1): GAGVSQSPSNKVTEKGKDVELRCDPISGHTALYWYRQSLGQGLEFLIYFQGNSAPDKSGLPSDRFSAERTGGSVSTLTIQRTQQEDSAVYLCASRPPRAWSSYNEQFFGPGTRLTVL.

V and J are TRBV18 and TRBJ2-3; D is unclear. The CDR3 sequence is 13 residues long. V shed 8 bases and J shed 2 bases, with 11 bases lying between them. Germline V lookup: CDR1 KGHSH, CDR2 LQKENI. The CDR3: CASTPPFTDTQYF. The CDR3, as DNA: TGTGCCAGCACTCCGCCCTTCACAGATACGCAGTATTTT.